This T cell receptor beta chain was recovered during a study of blood T cells in healthy people across ages. Ten or more counts support this clonotype. V lost 4 bases to trimming and J lost 0 bases, with 10 bases between them. From germline, CDR1 is MNHEY and CDR2 SVGEGT. The CDR3 contains 15 residues. The second PCR ran about 6 to 11 cycles with a sample-barcoded 5' primer and J-beta primers. TCRdb re-called the 5' RACE reads through MiXCR, storing one row per CDR3 protein. The sample includes approximately 580,000 distinct CDR3 sequences, 20% to 30% of them seen just once. The same specimen was also included in a second study, on T cells of mothers and their children. From that paper: Similar effects of thymic selection on TCR recombination output were recorded in related and unrelated pairs.

This TCR was recovered from a boy younger than 18 in good health. V is TRBV6-2 or TRBV6-3 and J is TRBJ2-4, with D hard to call. The specimen sequenced was blood. The DNA of the CDR3 is TGTGCCAGCAGTTCCGACCTTTTAGCCAAAAACATTCAGTACTTC. Residues: CASSSDLLAKNIQYF.